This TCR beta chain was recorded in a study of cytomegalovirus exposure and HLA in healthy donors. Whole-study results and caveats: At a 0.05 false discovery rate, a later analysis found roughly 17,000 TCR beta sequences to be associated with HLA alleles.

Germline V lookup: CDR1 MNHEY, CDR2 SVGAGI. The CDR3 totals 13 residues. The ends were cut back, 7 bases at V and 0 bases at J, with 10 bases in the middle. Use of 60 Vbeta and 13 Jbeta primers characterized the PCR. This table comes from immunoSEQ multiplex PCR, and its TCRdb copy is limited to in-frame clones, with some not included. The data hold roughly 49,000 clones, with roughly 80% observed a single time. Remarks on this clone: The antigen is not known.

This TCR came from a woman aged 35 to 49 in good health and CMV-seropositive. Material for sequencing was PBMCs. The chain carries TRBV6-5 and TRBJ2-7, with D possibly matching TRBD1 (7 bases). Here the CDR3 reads CASTRDSSYEQYF. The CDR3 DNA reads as TGTGCCAGCACGCGGGACAGCTCCTACGAGCAGTACTTC.